These 14 T cell receptor beta chains were sequenced from one sample in a study of cytomegalovirus exposure and HLA in healthy donors. Vbeta (60) and Jbeta (13) primers were used in the PCR. Generated by immunoSEQ multiplex PCR, the TCRdb table keeps only in-frame clones and is missing some. The sample holds fewer than 130,000 clones, more than 60% seen once. The sample taken for sequencing was PBMCs. The receptor set was obtained from a female donor in good health and CMV-seropositive.

This clone appeared once. J is TRBJ2-7 and V is TRBV19; no definite D call. This CDR3 is 15 amino acids long. V dropped 2 bases and J dropped 3 bases, with 14 bases sitting between them. The germline CDR1 and CDR2 sequences are LNHDA and SQIVND (reference sequence). The CDR3 DNA is TGTGCCAGTAGTATAACATCCGGGTCCATCTACGAGCAGTACTTC. This sequence encodes CASSITSGSIYEQYF.

This chain uses TRBV5-6 with TRBJ1-4, with D possibly matching TRBD1 (5 bases). The germline gives CDR1 SGHDT, CDR2 YYEEEE. Trimming shortened V by 4 bases and J by 4 bases, and 11 bases separated the two germline ends. The CDR3 totals 14 residues. This CDR3 reads CASSPTGLNEKLFF. The CDR3 nucleotides are TGTGCCAGCAGCCCTACGGGACTTAATGAAAAACTGTTTTTT.

This chain connects TRBV19 to TRBJ1-4, with a weak D call TRBD1 (5 bases). The CDR3 covers 15 residues. Germline V CDR1 and CDR2: LNHDA, SQIVND (reference sequence). The V and J ends lost 7 bases and 13 bases respectively, with 25 bases between them. CDR3 residues: CASTRKSRWGDILFF. CDR3 coding DNA: TGTGCCAGTACTCGGAAGAGTCGGTGGGGGGATATACTGTTTTTT.

The chain couples TRBV5-1 to TRBJ2-1, with D maybe TRBD2 (6 bases). Deletions cut 0 bases from V and 3 bases from J, with 10 bases between. Germline CDR1 SGHRS, CDR2 YFSETQ. This CDR3 has 15 residues. In DNA, the CDR3 is TGCGCCAGCAGCTTGGCGGGAGCAAACTACAATGAGCAGTTCTTC. Amino acid sequence: CASSLAGANYNEQFF.

The chain links TRBV28 to TRBJ2-3; 12 nucleotides match TRBD1. CDR1 MDHEN and CDR2 SYDVKM come from the germline V gene. V trimming: 3 bases; J trimming: 0 bases; junction bases outside the gene matches: 4. The CDR3 is 17 residues long. The CDR3 DNA follows: TGTGCCAGCAGTTTGGGACAGGGGGCCCCTAGCACAGATACGCAGTATTTT. This gives the protein CASSLGQGAPSTDTQYF.

The chain carries TRBV28 and TRBJ1-6, with unresolved D. V lost 7 bases, J lost 2 bases, and 18 bases lay in between. The CDR3 has 17 residues. CDR1 is MDHEN, CDR2 SYDVKM, per germline. This CDR3 is CASTPTLLPPYNSPLHF. The CDR3 nucleotides are TGTGCCAGCACCCCGACACTGCTCCCCCCCTATAATTCACCCCTCCACTTT. The entire variable domain, with the rest obtained from reference TRBV28 and TRBJ1-6, is as follows: DVKVTQSSRYLVKRTGEKVFLECVQDMDHENMFWYRQDPGLGLRLIYFSYDVKMKEKGDIPEGYSVSREKKERFSLILESASTNQTSMYLCASTPTLLPPYNSPLHFGNGTRLTVT.

As for this clone: Germline is not matched at one junction end, which may reflect a read error. V gene TRBV18 combines with J gene TRBJ2-1, with 12 bases lining up with TRBD2. From germline, CDR1 is KGHSH and CDR2 LQKENI. The CDR3 covers 14 residues. The DNA for the CDR3 is TGTGCCAGCTCCCCACGACTAGCGGGAGATGAGCAGTTCTTC. Translating gives CASSPRLAGDEQFF.

The rearrangement links TRBV2 to TRBJ2-1, with TRBD1 identical over 10 bases. The CDR3 loop spans 14 amino acids. Trimming cost V 6 bases and J 9 bases; bases outside gene matches: 8. Germline loops: CDR1 SNHLY, CDR2 FYNNEI. This CDR3 is CASSGDRGSIEQFF. The CDR3 DNA reads as TGTGCCAGCAGCGGGGACAGGGGAAGTATTGAGCAGTTCTTC.

The chain recombines TRBV4-1 with TRBJ2-1; D is uncertain. The CDR3 consists of 14 residues. V lost 2 bases to trimming and J lost 3 bases, with 8 bases between them. Germline CDR1 MGHRA, CDR2 YSYEKL. CDR3 loop: CASSQRSGYNEQFF. CDR3 coding DNA: TGCGCCAGCAGCCAAAGATCAGGCTACAATGAGCAGTTCTTC.

For this clone: The junction does not match germline at one end; this may be a read error. The V gene is TRBV7-7, the J gene TRBJ2-7, with D possibly matching TRBD2 (6 bases). This CDR3 has 13 residues. Germline assignment: CDR1 SSHAT and CDR2 FNYEAQ (reference sequence). The CDR3 DNA is TGTGCTAGCAGCCCAAGCCGGGGGTACGAGCAGTACTTC. Translating gives CASSPSRGYEQYF.

The chain combines TRBV19 with TRBJ1-1, with TRBD1 matching 9 bases. Germline trimming cut 3 bases from V and 7 bases from J; bases unmatched to any gene: 3. Germline-derived CDR1 and CDR2 are LNHDA and SQIVND (reference sequence). This CDR3 has 13 amino acids. The CDR3 DNA follows: TGTGCCAGTAGTATTGACAGGGGGGATGAAGCTTTCTTT. This encodes CASSIDRGDEAFF.

CDR3 amino acids: CASSLGPGGNYGYTF. In nucleotides, the CDR3 is TGTGCCAGCAGCTTGGGGCCAGGGGGTAACTATGGCTACACCTTC. This chain uses TRBV5-4 with TRBJ1-2; 7 nucleotides agree with TRBD1. J gave up 1 base and V 0 bases, and 3 bases lay outside the gene matches. The CDR3 totals 15 residues. Per germline, CDR1 SGHNT and CDR2 YYREEE (reference sequence).

The rearrangement uses TRBV28 and TRBJ2-1, with TRBD1 identical over 9 bases. Looked up from germline, CDR1 is MDHEN and CDR2 is SYDVKM. V lost 7 bases to trimming and J lost 9 bases; unmatched junction nucleotides: 13. This CDR3 is built from 15 residues. CDR3 bases: TGTGCCAGCACCTCACCCGGACAGGGGAGGACTGAGCAGTTCTTC. This sequence encodes CASTSPGQGRTEQFF.

This clone was observed a few times. The V gene is TRBV9, the J gene TRBJ1-3; no definite D call. From germline, CDR1 is SGDLS and CDR2 YYNGEE. The V gene lost 6 bases and the J gene lost 2 bases, with 18 bases spanning the gap. The CDR3 runs 16 residues. The CDR3 spells CASTVSGSYAGNTIYF. CDR3 DNA sequence: TGTGCCAGCACCGTCTCGGGGAGCTACGCTGGAAACACCATATATTTT.